The TCR beta chain described here comes from a study of identical twins (dated by TCRdb to 2015 to 2016). In the study overall: The study deep-sequenced TCR alpha and beta repertoires from monozygotic twins, unrelated adults of various ages and cord blood to test whether fetal clonotypes persist. To rule out contamination, the twin experiments were replicated at different times with different library preparation protocols. Study-wide conclusions, independent of this receptor: Invariant T cells such as MAIT and iNKT could partly confound zero-insertion analyses, although diverse VJ usage argued against such confounding for most clonotypes. Abundant cord blood beta clonotypes had fewer insertions, young adult naive repertoires showed a similar but weaker trend, and memory repertoires showed no such trend. In monozygotic twins, recombination models systematically underestimated out-of-frame TCR alpha sharing, but the models matched the sharing seen between unrelated individuals. Conclusions relied on cross-sectional statistical analysis, since the same donors could not be followed over many years. The excess sharing between twins in beta out-of-frame sequences was weaker because fewer shared sequences reduced the signal-to-noise ratio. Compared with coincidental sharing between unrelated individuals, an excess of low generation-probability sequences was observed among out-of-frame TCR alpha sequences shared between twins.

Every donor was a healthy Caucasian. The researchers also sequenced three unrelated adults who were not twins: a male aged 18 to 29, a male aged 50 to 60, and a female aged 50 to 60. Using Miltenyi CD45RO+ enrichment and human naive T-cell isolation kits, memory (CD45RO+) and naive T cells were isolated from PBMC. Receptor libraries were prepared by 5' RACE. Sequencing was performed on an Illumina HiSeq 2000. A universal primer binding site was added through template switching, and the final cDNA carried a unique molecular identifier so that TCR cDNA molecules could be counted accurately. Specific primers in the conserved constant-segment region were used to synthesize first-strand cDNA for TCR alpha and beta chains. To control for contamination, each cDNA library was double barcoded with a SMART-Mk sample barcode plus Illumina barcodes. Two successive PCR steps introduced TruSeq adapter sequences along with Illumina sample barcodes. The TCR alpha and beta cDNA libraries were sequenced on the Illumina HiSeq platform using custom primers. Concerning the study's data processing: MiGEC was used to process raw reads and extract unique molecular identifiers, and MiXCR was used to find CDR3 positions. Recombination models were inferred per individual with the repgenHMM and IGoR tools using an EM algorithm. Shared clonotypes were analyzed with the tcR package in R, and sharing was normalized by the product of cloneset sizes. Out-of-frame nonproductive sequences were analyzed to study raw recombination free of thymic and clonal selection effects. TCRdb reprocessing: public reads trimmed at Q25 with fastp, clones called with MiXCR, in-frame beta chains kept. CDR3 protein duplicates are merged, each entry listing the most common genes and DNA. The V and J calls here are based on TCRdb, not the publication. Across this sample there are a few hundred thousand distinct CDR3 sequences, with roughly 18% seen only once. The ten largest account for more than 10% of the sample.

This clonotype was seen only once. Its antigen is unknown. A much larger clonotype is one base distant, so this may be a read error. V was cut back by 0 bases and J by 4 bases, leaving a gap of 6 bases between them. Including cysteine and phenylalanine, the CDR3 has 13 amino acids. The only DNA kept is the CDR3, 39 bases in frame from the first base. The germline V gene specifies SQVTM as CDR1 and ANQGSEA as CDR2. This receptor chain uses TRBV29-1 and TRBJ2-2; no D gene is confidently identified. Sequences were obtained from naive T cells sorted from blood. Sample cell subset or site, as interpreted from the label and publication: cells isolated with a human naive T-cell isolation kit. The receptor was isolated from a man aged 45-60 years in good health. CDR3 reads: CSVEDASTGELFF. The bases are TGCAGCGTTGAAGACGCGTCCACCGGGGAGCTGTTTTTT.